This TCR beta chain was captured by sequencing in a study of T cells in Graves' hyperthyroidism and ophthalmopathy. This clonotype was seen a handful of times. The antigen remains undetermined. The source material, RNA transcripts, was used to amplify TCR beta CDR3 regions. The study used the HTBI primer set for a first-round RT-PCR of the TCR CDR3. Each CDR3 protein is one row after TCRdb ran MiXCR on the multiplex PCR reads. Altogether approximately 590,000 distinct CDR3 sequences are present, around 14% being singletons, with the ten largest covering approximately 7.4%. Study results and limitations: Blood held most thyroid clonotypes expanded above 0.001 frequency. The model anticipated ophthalmopathy a median about six months pre-onset.

Germline V lookup: CDR1 SGHRS, CDR2 YFSETQ. CDR3 size: 14 residues. After removal of 5 bases from V and 7 bases from J, the junction contained 7 bases not matched to a gene. PBMCs were derived from about 10 ml fresh peripheral blood. What was sequenced was blood. The V call is TRBV5-1, the J call TRBJ2-1; 9 bases align to TRBD2. This sequence originates from a woman aged 25 to 39 with Graves' hyperthyroidism. CDR3 in amino acids: CASSLWAGGNEQFF. The CDR3 DNA is TGCGCCAGCAGTTTATGGGCGGGAGGGAATGAGCAGTTCTTC.